This is a list of T cell receptor beta chains from one sample in a study of CD8+ T cells in alopecia areata. Clones were read by immunoSEQ multiplex PCR, and TCRdb kept only the in-frame ones, dropping some. The table includes about 110,000 clones, approximately 59% detected once. Sequenced sample: CD8+ T cells sorted from blood. These receptor sequences come from a human donor in good health. The CDR3 runs from the conserved cysteine through the conserved F or W. Each record gives: J gene, clone size, D gene, V gene, CDR3 DNA, CDR3 protein. A D gene is named only where the DNA matches it firmly. Clone size is given for some rows only: seen once, a few or many times, or a class if the clone is expanded.

>TRBJ1-5|.|.|TRBV7-9
TGTGCCAGCAGCTTGCACACCAATCAGCCCCAGCATTTT
CASSLHTNQPQHF
>TRBJ2-7|few|.|TRBV13
TGTGCCAGCAGGTTCAGCTACGAGCAGTACTTC
CASRFSYEQYF
>TRBJ2-1|.|.|TRBV7-3
TGTGCCAGCAGGACCGGACACAATGAGCAGTTCTTC
CASRTGHNEQFF
>TRBJ2-1|.|TRBD1|TRBV2
TGTGCCAGCAGCACAAACACAGGGGGAGAGTTCTTC
CASSTNTGGEFF
>TRBJ1-2|few|.|TRBV5-6
TGTGCCAGCAGTCCAGGGGATGGCTACACCTTC
CASSPGDGYTF
>TRBJ2-1|.|TRBD2|TRBV5-1
TGCGCCAGCAGCTTGGTTGCGGGGGGAAGAAATGAGCAGTTCTTC
CASSLVAGGRNEQFF
>TRBJ2-2|.|.|TRBV2
TGTGCCAGCAGTGTCAGAGGCGTTGGGCATTTAAACACCGGGGAGCTGTTTTTT
CASSVRGVGHLNTGELFF
>TRBJ2-5|.|TRBD1|TRBV2
TGTGCCAGGGAGGACAGGGCCCAAGAGACCCAGTACTTC
CAREDRAQETQYF
>TRBJ2-5|.|TRBD1|TRBV27
TGTGCCAGCAGTTTGTTAGGGGGCACGGGCCAAGAGACCCAGTACTTC
CASSLLGGTGQETQYF
>TRBJ2-1|.|TRBD1|TRBV6-1
TGTGCCAGCAGTGAAGGGGGGGGACAGGGGCCAGGGGAGCAGTTCTTC
CASSEGGGQGPGEQFF
>TRBJ1-1|few|.|TRBV29-1
TGCAGCGTTAGCTCGAACACTGAAGCTTTCTTT
CSVSSNTEAFF
>TRBJ2-7|few|TRBD2|TRBV6-1
TGTGCCAGCGGGACTAGCGGGATTGGCTCCTACGAGCAGTACTTC
CASGTSGIGSYEQYF
>TRBJ1-1|.|.|TRBV2
TGTGCCAGCAGTGAAATCGGTCGCGATGAAGCTTTCTTT
CASSEIGRDEAFF
>TRBJ2-2|many|TRBD2|TRBV4-2
TGTGCCAGCAGCCAAGACGGACTAGTAACCGGGGAGCTGTTTTTT
CASSQDGLVTGELFF
>TRBJ2-3|.|TRBD2|TRBV29-1
TGCAGCGTGGCGGAGCAGGGACTAGCGGGCGCGCAGTATTTT
CSVAEQGLAGAQYF
>TRBJ2-4|.|.|TRBV15
TGTGCCACCAGCAGAGATCAGGGCGACGGCAAAAACATTCAGTACTTC
CATSRDQGDGKNIQYF
>TRBJ2-1|.|.|TRBV7-9
TGTGCCAGCAGCCTCCAGGCAGTCCAGATATACAATGAGCAGTTCTTC
CASSLQAVQIYNEQFF
>TRBJ2-1|once|.|TRBV2
TGTGCCAGCAGTCGAGGGGGGGTATTCAATGAGCAGTTCTTC
CASSRGGVFNEQFF
>TRBJ1-6|few|.|TRBV30
TGTGCCTACCTAGAGGGGCTAGGGAATTCACCCCTCCACTTT
CAYLEGLGNSPLHF
>TRBJ1-5|.|.|TRBV19
TGTGCCAGCCGCCGGGGGACCTATAGCAATCAGCCCCAGCATTTT
CASRRGTYSNQPQHF
>TRBJ2-7|.|.|TRBV11-2
TGTGCCAGCAGCTTAGGGCAGTCCTACGAGCAGTACTTC
CASSLGQSYEQYF
>TRBJ2-7|.|.|TRBV5-6
TGTGCCAGCAGCCTGGAGGGCAGGGCGTACGAGCAGTACTTC
CASSLEGRAYEQYF
>TRBJ1-5|.|.|TRBV2
TGTGCCAGCAGTGAAGTAGCAGGGCAAGTAGGTCAGCCCCAGCATTTT
CASSEVAGQVGQPQHF
>TRBJ2-2|few|.|TRBV9
TGTGCCAGTGGGGACACCGACGCCGGGGAGCTGTTTTTT
CASGDTDAGELFF
>TRBJ2-7|few|TRBD1|TRBV7-8
TGTGCCAGCAGTACCTCGCGGGACAGGGTCTCCTACGAGCAGTACTTC
CASSTSRDRVSYEQYF
>TRBJ2-7|many|TRBD1|TRBV10-3
TGTGCCATCAGTGAGTCGGAGGCAGGGGGCTACGAGCAGTACTTC
CAISESEAGGYEQYF
>TRBJ2-7|many|.|TRBV5-1
TGCGCCAGCAGCTCACCGGGGAAGAGTGAGCAGTACTTC
CASSSPGKSEQYF
>TRBJ2-3|.|TRBD2|TRBV13
TGTGCCAGCAGCTTCGGGCGGGGGAGCACAGATACGCAGTATTTT
CASSFGRGSTDTQYF
>TRBJ2-3|.|TRBD2|TRBV30
TGTGCCTGGAGTGCTAGCGGGGGGCGGGCAGATACGCAGTATTTT
CAWSASGGRADTQYF
>TRBJ2-7|.|.|TRBV4-1
TGCGCCAGCAGCCAAGACCTTTTCTACGAGCAGTACTTC
CASSQDLFYEQYF
>TRBJ2-2|.|TRBD2|TRBV9
TGTGCCAGCAGCGGAACGCGGGGGGACGCGAACACCGGGGAGCTGTTTTTT
CASSGTRGDANTGELFF
>TRBJ1-1|.|.|TRBV5-1
TGCGCCAGCAGCTATGGCAGGGCGAACACTGAAGCTTTCTTT
CASSYGRANTEAFF
>TRBJ1-1|.|TRBD1|TRBV28
TGTGCCAGCAGTTTATTAGGACAGGTGAACACTGAAGCTTTCTTT
CASSLLGQVNTEAFF
>TRBJ2-7|.|.|TRBV6-6
TGTGCCAGCAGCCCGACGGGTTCCGAGCAGTACTTC
CASSPTGSEQYF
>TRBJ2-1|.|.|TRBV27
TGTGCCAGCAGTTCAGGGTCCCACAATGAGCAGTTCTTC
CASSSGSHNEQFF
>TRBJ1-1|few|.|TRBV5-1
TGCGCCAGCAGCGCCATATCGGACACTGAAGCTTTCTTT
CASSAISDTEAFF
>TRBJ1-2|.|TRBD1|TRBV30
TGTGCCTGGAGTGACCCCGGGACAGGGTACGGAATGGACTATGGCTACACCTTC
CAWSDPGTGYGMDYGYTF
>TRBJ2-5|few|.|TRBV7-9
TGTGCCAGCGGCACAGGTTCCCAAGAGACCCAGTACTTC
CASGTGSQETQYF
>TRBJ2-7|.|.|TRBV6-1
TGTGCCAGCAGTGGGGCAGGTTCCTACGAGCAGTACTTC
CASSGAGSYEQYF
>TRBJ2-7|.|TRBD1|TRBV6-6
TGTGCCAGCAGTCCCCGGGGGACAGGCCCATCCTACGAGCAGTACTTC
CASSPRGTGPSYEQYF
>TRBJ2-1|.|.|TRBV27
TGTGCCAGCAGTTTGGGAACAGACTACAATGAGCAGTTCTTC
CASSLGTDYNEQFF
>TRBJ2-5|.|.|TRBV7-9
TGTGCCAGCAGCTTGAGTCAGACCAAAGAGACCCAGTACTTC
CASSLSQTKETQYF
>TRBJ2-3|.|.|TRBV2
TGTGCCAGCAGGGGATATTTAGGCGGCACAGATACGCAGTATTTT
CASRGYLGGTDTQYF
>TRBJ2-7|.|TRBD2|TRBV28
TGTGCCAGCAGTTTATGGGCTAGCGGGGGGGCCAGGTACGACGAGCAGTACTTC
CASSLWASGGARYDEQYF
>TRBJ2-5|.|.|TRBV7-3
TGTGCCAGCAGCTTGCAGGGTGGAGAGGAGACCCAGTACTTC
CASSLQGGEETQYF
>TRBJ1-2|.|.|TRBV7-8
TGTGCCAGCAGCTTATTATACGAGGACAGCACTCAGATCCATGGCTACACCTTC
CASSLLYEDSTQIHGYTF
>TRBJ2-3|.|TRBD2|TRBV7-6
TGTGCCAGCAGCTTAGGAGCGGGGGTTGATACGCAGTATTTT
CASSLGAGVDTQYF
>TRBJ2-1|.|.|TRBV27
TGTGCCAGCAGCGCCCCCGGGCCCGGCAATGAGCAGTTCTTC
CASSAPGPGNEQFF
>TRBJ1-1|.|TRBD1|TRBV29-1
TGCAGCGTAAATAAGGGACAGGGTTCGAACACTGAAGCTTTCTTT
CSVNKGQGSNTEAFF
>TRBJ2-3|.|.|TRBV5-6
TGTGCCAGCACACCCGGGCTGGGTACAGATACGCAGTATTTT
CASTPGLGTDTQYF
>TRBJ1-2|.|TRBD1|TRBV28
TGTGCCAGCAGCGACAGGGATGGCTACACCTTC
CASSDRDGYTF